This T cell receptor (beta chain) was sequenced for a study of technical replicates of blood from a handful of donors. Measured with immunoSEQ multiplex PCR; TCRdb has only the in-frame clones, and not every one. The sample has 45,000 to 55,000 clones, about 95% seen once. CDR1 and CDR2 (germline): LNHNV, YYDKDF (reference sequence). Unmatched junction bases numbered 11, after V lost 3 bases and J lost 5 bases. The CDR3 covers 17 residues. The specimen sequenced was T cells isolated from PBMCs. The source is a human donor in good health. The chain joins TRBV15 to TRBJ2-7; 12 bases are a match to TRBD2. As DNA, the CDR3 is TGTGCCACCAGCAGGAAACTCGGGACTAGCGGGTTCCACGAGCAGTACTTC. Translation gives CATSRKLGTSGFHEQYF.